This TCR beta chain was captured by sequencing in a study of blood T cell repertoires in COVID-19. Background on the study: From the United States, Italy and Spain came samples of acute and convalescent COVID-19. PBMCs, B-cell-depleted T cells, or T cells provided the cDNA or gDNA that made up the material.

Seattle's cohort entered during active infection and was followed longitudinally. Per the authors' pipeline: Estimation of nucleated cell counts relied on the amplification of reference gene primers. TCRdb's copy holds only in-frame clones and misses some; the assay was immunoSEQ multiplex PCR. V, J and clone size reflect that table, while D and trimming were determined from the DNA. The table records 70,000 to 95,000 clones, just under 80% of them present only once. The receptor was derived from a man in his 60s with COVID-19, enrolled during active disease. Sample: peripheral blood.

CDR3 nucleotide sequence: TGTGCCAGCAGCCCCGGGACTAGCGGGGGTACAGATACGCAGTATTTT. It codes for CASSPGTSGGTDTQYF. J is TRBJ2-3 and V is TRBV5-4; 14 bases align to TRBD2. The CDR3 covers 16 residues. Germline V gene data show CDR1 as SGHNT and CDR2 as YYREEE (reference sequence). V shed 4 bases, J shed 3 bases, and the junction held 4 bases outside the gene matches. The full variable domain, with the rest looked up from reference TRBV5-4 and TRBJ2-3, is ETGVTQSPTHLIKTRGQQVTLRCSSQSGHNTVSWYQQALGQGPQFIFQYYREEENGRGNFPPRFSGLQFPNYSSELNVNALELDDSALYLCASSPGTSGGTDTQYFGPGTRLTVL.